Sequencing of this T cell receptor (beta chain) was carried out in a study of cytomegalovirus exposure and HLA in healthy donors. Study context: Clustering assigned about four fifths of the approximately 390 genotyped donors to the Caucasian-associated ancestry cluster.

The CDR3 loop spans 13 amino acids. Study-level findings and limits: Some TCR beta chains (more than 150 of them) were listed as cytomegalovirus-associated. High sensitivity and specificity were reportedly achieved when the classifier diagnosed cytomegalovirus status. TCR beta sequences reportedly predicted the HLA-A and HLA-B alleles of most subjects accurately.

Primers included in the PCR were 60 Vbeta and 13 Jbeta primers. Sequenced by immunoSEQ multiplex PCR; TCRdb stores in-frame clones only, minus some. The table lists about 170,000 clones, roughly 60% of them singletons. Notes on this clone: As yet, its antigen is unknown.

The rearrangement joins TRBV21-1 to TRBJ1-5; the D call in the table, TRBD1, was not verified against the DNA. TRBV21-1 is assigned pseudogene status. Specimen: PBMCs. The receptor was derived from a middle-aged man in good health and CMV-seronegative. The DNA for the CDR3 is TGTGCCAGCAGCAACAATAGCAATCAGCCCCAGCATTTT. Its translation: CASSNNSNQPQHF.